These 8 T cell receptor beta chains originate from one sample sequenced in a study of tumor and adjacent non-tumor tissue in lung cancer. TCRbeta libraries were built with three rounds of nested PCR, modified from ARM-PCR. TCRdb reanalysed the multiplex PCR reads using MiXCR and keeps one entry per CDR3 protein. The repertoire has 98,000 or so distinct CDR3 sequences, 75% to 90% of them found once; the top ten carry less than 40%. The template was RNA from unsorted bulk tissue. This non-tumor lung sample came from over 3 cm beyond the tumor edge. The specimen sequenced was distant non-tumor lung tissue. The receptors here all came from a man in his sixties with small cell lung cancer.

The rearrangement joins TRBV4-1 to TRBJ1-5; D remains ambiguous. Germline V lookup: CDR1 MGHRA, CDR2 YSYEKL. The V and J ends lost 1 base and 9 bases respectively, with 28 bases between them. This CDR3 is built from 19 residues. The CDR3 bases are TGCGCCAGCAGCCAAGCTGGCGGGATTCACGGGATAAGGGAGAGGCCCCAGCATTTT. Amino acid sequence: CASSQAGGIHGIRERPQHF.

Note on this clonotype: The junction and the germline gene differ at one end; a read error may be behind it. The chain recombines TRBV12-3 or TRBV12-4 with TRBJ2-5; TRBD1 matches 8 bases. The CDR3 length is 14 residues. The CDR3 here is CVSNLMDREETQYF. The CDR3 nucleotides read TGCGTCAGCAATTTGATGGACAGGGAAGAGACCCAGTACTTC.

The rearrangement links TRBV6-2 or TRBV6-3 to TRBJ1-2, with D uncertain. The CDR3 spans 13 residues. Germline values: CDR1 MNHEY, CDR2 SVGEGT. V gave up 6 bases and J gave up 13 bases, with 21 bases separating them. The CDR3 region is CASSPIGVAVCTF. CDR3 bases: TGTGCCAGCAGCCCGATTGGGGTTGCCGTCTGCACCTTC.

Turning to this clonotype: A read error may account for a junction end that differs from germline. The chain has TRBV12-3 or TRBV12-4 and TRBJ2-3, with D maybe TRBD1 (5 bases). The CDR3 loop spans 13 amino acids. CDR3 nucleotides: TGTGCCAGTAGTTTTAGGGGTGGAGATACGCAGTATTTT. This gives the protein CASSFRGGDTQYF.

This chain connects TRBV11-2 to TRBJ2-1, with D possibly being TRBD1 or TRBD2 (5 bases each). Germline-derived CDR1 and CDR2 are SGHAT and FQNNGV. The CDR3 extends over 16 amino acids. V was clipped by 5 bases and J by 9 bases, with 23 bases between them. CDR3 in amino acids: CASSPVGTSWTVEQFF. Here the CDR3 DNA reads TGTGCCAGCAGCCCAGTTGGGACCAGCTGGACGGTTGAGCAGTTCTTC.

In the case of this clonotype: One end of the junction varies from germline; a read error may be responsible. The CDR3 region has the DNA TGTGCCAGCAGCCGGGACAACTCTTGGGCCAACTTCCTGACTTTC. This gives the protein CASSRDNSWANFLTF. The rearrangement joins TRBV4-2 to TRBJ2-6; TRBD1 is a possible D gene (6 bases). The CDR3 spans 15 residues. Germline CDR1 is LGHNA and CDR2 is YNFKEQ.

A word on this clonotype: Germline is not matched at one junction end, which may reflect a read error. The CDR3 sequence: CSVRSANTGEPFF. CDR3 DNA: TGCAGCGTTAGGTCAGCTAACACCGGGGAGCCGTTTTTT. V and J are TRBV29-1 and TRBJ2-2; D is possibly TRBD2 (5 bases). The length of the CDR3 is 13 residues. Germline CDR1 is SQVTM and CDR2 is ANQGSEA.

In the case of this clonotype: Compared with germline, one end of the junction differs, possibly owing to a read error. The chain couples TRBV11-2 to TRBJ2-3; D is undetermined. The CDR3 covers 13 residues. Germline CDR1 reads SGHAT; CDR2 reads FQNNGV. The CDR3 here is CASGYRTTDTQFF. The DNA of the CDR3 is TGTGCCAGCGGCTACAGAACCACAGATACGCAGTTTTTT. Using reference TRBV11-2 and TRBJ2-3 for the parts outside the CDR3, the full variable domain is EAGVAQSPRYKIIEKRQSVAFWCNPISGHATLYWYQQILGQGPKLLIQFQNNGVVDDSQLPKDRFSAERLKGVDSTLKIQPAKLEDSAVYLCASGYRTTDTQFFGPGTRLTVL.